Below, 24 T cell receptor beta chains from the same sample are listed, as sequenced in a study of tumor and adjacent non-tumor tissue in lung cancer. RNA was extracted from bulk tissue without any cell sorting. TCRbeta libraries were built with three rounds of nested PCR, modified from ARM-PCR. TCRdb ran MiXCR on the multiplex PCR reads and lists one entry per CDR3 protein. The sample has 130,000 or so distinct CDR3 sequences; approximately 71% are singletons. The source material was lung tumor tissue. The receptors were sampled from a young man with non-small cell lung cancer.

Of note for this clonotype: This may come from a read error, since a much larger clone is one base off. Since the CDR3 does not end with the conserved phenylalanine or tryptophan, this likely comes from a read error. This chain joins TRBV20-1 and TRBJ1-2; the D gene is possibly TRBD1 (6 bases). Germline V CDR1 and CDR2: DFQATT, SNEGSKA (reference sequence). Trimming took 2 bases from V and 7 from J, leaving 14 bases between them. This CDR3 has 13 residues. This CDR3 reads CSARSEGGAGYTL. The DNA for the CDR3 is TGCAGTGCTAGATCCGAGGGGGGGGCTGGCTACACCTTA.

This clonotype appeared a few times. The chain employs TRBV28 and TRBJ2-5; no firm D call. The V end lost 7 bases, the J end lost 10 bases, and 19 bases lay between the germline ends. Germline V gene lookup returns CDR1 MDHEN and CDR2 SYDVKM. The CDR3 has 13 residues. The CDR3 DNA reads as TGTGCCAGCAACCACTTCCGCTGTCAAGTCCAGTACTTC. It codes for CASNHFRCQVQYF.

Regarding this clonotype: This could be a read error, since a much larger clone is one nucleotide away. The missing conserved phenylalanine or tryptophan at the end of this CDR3 makes a read error likely. This chain connects TRBV12-3 or TRBV12-4 to TRBJ2-2; D gene uncertain. V lost 0 bases and J lost 7, with 9 bases in between. CDR3 length equals 14 residues. The CDR3 sequence is CASSLANGVGELFL. CDR3 DNA sequence: TGTGCCAGCAGTTTAGCAAATGGTGTCGGGGAGCTGTTTCTT.

The rearrangement uses TRBV6-5 and TRBJ1-2; D ambiguous. Trimming removed 1 base at V and 7 bases at J, with 16 bases between. Germline-derived CDR1 and CDR2 are MNHEY and SVGAGI. There are 15 residues in the CDR3. CDR3 loop: CASSYLIGLPCGYTF. The CDR3 DNA is TGTGCCAGCAGTTACTTGATAGGACTCCCCTGTGGCTACACCTTC.

Concerning this clonotype: The CDR3 end shows no conserved phenylalanine or tryptophan, and so a read error is likely. The chain couples TRBV20-1 to TRBJ2-3; D is uncertain. Trimming pared 1 base from V and 2 bases from J, leaving 10 bases between. This CDR3 contains 14 residues. The V gene's germline CDR1 is DFQATT and CDR2 SNEGSKA (reference sequence). In DNA, the CDR3 is TGCAGTGCTAGAGGTGACCGGGTCACAGATACGCAGTATTAT. Amino acids: CSARGDRVTDTQYY.

V and J are TRBV6-1 and TRBJ2-5, with D unclear. Germline V gene data show CDR1 as MNHNS and CDR2 as SASEGT. CDR3 length: 13 residues. V was shortened by 3 bases and J by 3 bases, with 8 bases between the two germline ends. CDR3 loop: CASSDGSKETQYF. CDR3 sequence (DNA): TGTGCCAGCAGTGACGGGTCCAAAGAGACCCAGTACTTC.

The chain recombines TRBV30 with TRBJ2-7; D ambiguous. Trimming stripped 3 bases from V and 0 bases from J, with 6 bases between. The germline V gene encodes CDR1 GTSNPN and CDR2 SVGIG (reference sequence). The CDR3 extends over 12 amino acids. In nucleotides, the CDR3 is TGTGCCTGGAGCTACCTCTCCTACGAGCAGTACTTC. Translating gives CAWSYLSYEQYF. The full variable domain, rest sourced from reference TRBV30 and TRBJ2-7, is SQTIHQWPATLVQPVGSPLSLECTVEGTSNPNLYWYRQAAGRGLQLLFYSVGIGQISSEVPQNLSASRPQDRQFILSSKKLLLSDSGFYLCAWSYLSYEQYFGPGTRLTVT.

About this clonotype itself: Possible read error: a much larger clone is one base away. The chain couples TRBV12-3 or TRBV12-4 to TRBJ1-6; D gene uncertain. With 2 bases removed from V and 6 bases from J, the gap between germline ends came to 11 bases. The CDR3 length is 15 residues. CDR3 coding DNA: TGTGCCAGCAGTTTACTTAGGGAGGGTAATTCACCCCTCCACTTT. Its protein product is CASSLLREGNSPLHF.

This clonotype appeared a few times. Its ends do not fully match the called genes, so a read error is possible. The DNA of the CDR3 is TGCAGTGTTAGAACTAGCGGGGGTCACAAAGAGCAGTTCTTC. It codes for CSVRTSGGHKEQFF. The rearrangement uses TRBV20-1 and TRBJ2-1; 11 nucleotides align to TRBD2. Germline values: CDR1 DFQATT, CDR2 SNEGSKA (reference sequence). CDR3 length equals 14 residues.

This clonotype was found many times. V gene TRBV11-2 combines with J gene TRBJ2-1; 12 bases align to TRBD2. Germline V CDR1 and CDR2: SGHAT, FQNNGV. The CDR3 sequence is 18 residues long. V dropped 4 bases and J dropped 7; count of bases not matched to a gene: 14. Here the CDR3 DNA reads TGTGCCAGCAGCTCCAGACTAGCGGGAGCACTGGCGCGGAATGAGCAGTTCTTC. This codes for CASSSRLAGALARNEQFF.

Turning to this clonotype: Given a much more abundant clone one base away, this may be a read error. The chain employs TRBV4-1 and TRBJ2-5; D is unclear. The CDR3 is 13 residues long. Looked up from germline, CDR1 is MGHRA and CDR2 is YSYEKL. V gave up 0 bases and J gave up 5 bases, with 7 bases separating them. The DNA of the CDR3 is TGCGCCAGCAGCCAAGATGCTTGGGAGACCCAGTACTTC. Its translation is CASSQDAWETQYF.

In regard to this clonotype: This may be a read error: a much more frequent sequence differs by one nucleotide. The rearrangement links TRBV10-3 to TRBJ1-3, with no clear D. CDR1 is ENHRY, CDR2 SYGVKD, per germline. This CDR3 is built from 16 residues. The CDR3 reads CAISDVARSSGNIIYF. For the CDR3, the DNA is TGTGCCATCAGTGATGTAGCGAGGAGCTCTGGAAACATCATATATTTT.

Turning to this clonotype: This may come from a read error, since a much larger clone is one base off. This chain uses TRBV12-3 or TRBV12-4 with TRBJ2-7; 8 bases map to TRBD2. There are 14 residues in the CDR3. CDR3 in DNA: TGTGCCAACAGTTCCGACGGGAGGGGTCGCGAGCAGTACTTC. As protein: CANSSDGRGREQYF.

A word on this clonotype: This CDR3 is missing its conserved last phenylalanine or tryptophan, likely due to a read error. J is TRBJ1-6 and V is TRBV11-2; D not certain. The CDR3 sequence is 13 residues long. Looked up from germline, CDR1 is SGHAT and CDR2 is FQNNGV. CDR3 coding DNA: TGTGCCAACAGCTTAGGGCCGGATTCACCCCTCCACTTG. As protein: CANSLGPDSPLHL.

In this sample, this clonotype turned up a few times. V usage is TRBV12-3 or TRBV12-4 and J usage is TRBJ2-7; either TRBD1 or TRBD2 may supply D (5 bases each). The CDR3 length is 15 residues. Trimming pared 7 bases from V and 3 bases from J, leaving 19 bases between. The CDR3 nucleotides read TGTGCCAGCACCCTCACCGGGACCGCACGCTACGAGCAGTACTTC. It codes for CASTLTGTARYEQYF.

Remarks on this clonotype: The germline gene is not matched at one end of the junction; a read error may be the cause. V is TRBV5-1 and J is TRBJ2-1; 7 nucleotides agree with TRBD2. The CDR3 consists of 14 residues. Germline CDR1 SGHRS, CDR2 YFSETQ. In nucleotides, the CDR3 is TGCGCCAGCAGCTCCGGGGGGTCCTGCAATGAGCAGTTCTTC. Protein: CASSSGGSCNEQFF. The full variable domain, in which reference TRBV5-1 and TRBJ2-1 provide the parts outside the CDR3, is KAGVTQTPRYLIKTRGQQVTLSCSPISGHRSVSWYQQTPGQGLQFLFEYFSETQRNKGNFPGRFSGRQFSNSRSEMNVSTLELGDSALYLCASSSGGSCNEQFFGPGTRLTVL.

On this clonotype itself: This may be a read error: a much more frequent sequence differs by one nucleotide. The chain couples TRBV6-5 to TRBJ2-5; TRBD1 is a possible D gene (5 bases). The length of the CDR3 is 14 residues. Germline assignment: CDR1 MNHEY and CDR2 SVGAGI. The CDR3 loop reads CASSYSPRVEIQYF. The CDR3 DNA sequence: TGTGCCAGCAGTTACTCCCCCAGGGTAGAGATCCAGTACTTC.

With regard to this clonotype: This could be a read error, since a much larger clone is one nucleotide away. Without the conserved terminal phenylalanine or tryptophan, this CDR3 likely stems from a read error. CDR3 residues: CASSQGLASTDTQYL. The CDR3 coding sequence is TGCGCCAGCAGCCAGGGACTAGCGAGCACAGATACGCAGTATCTT. This chain links TRBV4-3 with TRBJ2-3; the match to TRBD2 covers 10 bases. Germline V lookup: CDR1 LGHNA, CDR2 YSLEER. Trimming at V came to 3 bases and at J to 0 bases, leaving 0 bases not matched to a gene. This CDR3 spans 15 amino acids.

Note on this clonotype: At one boundary the junction diverges from the germline segment, which might be a read error. V gene TRBV15 combines with J gene TRBJ1-3; D gene unclear. The germline V gene has CDR1 LNHNV and CDR2 YYDKDF (reference sequence). CDR3 length: 13 amino acids. The CDR3 loop reads CATSRTWGNTTYF. The CDR3 DNA sequence: TGTGCCACCAGCAGGACTTGGGGAAACACCACATATTTT. Full variable domain (rest looked up from reference TRBV15 and TRBJ1-3): DAMVIQNPRYQVTQFGKPVTLSCSQTLNHNVMYWYQQKSSQAPKLLFHYYDKDFNNEADTPDNFQSRRPNTSFCFLDIRSPGLGDTAMYLCATSRTWGNTTYFGEGSWLTVV.

This clonotype was detected many times. The rearrangement uses TRBV20-1 and TRBJ2-4; tentative D call: TRBD1 (6 bases). Looked up from germline, CDR1 is DFQATT and CDR2 is SNEGSKA (reference sequence). CDR3 length equals 15 residues. The ends were cut back, 6 bases at V and 0 bases at J, with 15 bases in the middle. CDR3 bases: TGCAGTGCCCAATCGACAGGATTAGCCAAAAACATTCAGTACTTC. This sequence encodes CSAQSTGLAKNIQYF.

This clonotype has more than one count but fewer than ten. This may arise from a read error, as a much more abundant clone is one base away. The conserved closing phenylalanine or tryptophan is absent in this CDR3, likely reflecting a read error. CDR3: CSARAVSNQPQHL. The CDR3 DNA reads TGCAGTGCTAGAGCAGTTAGCAATCAGCCCCAGCATCTT. The chain is built from TRBV20-1 and TRBJ1-5; D remains unclear. The CDR3 sequence is 13 residues long. Trimming cost V 1 base and J 0 bases, with 4 bases left between them. Looked up from germline, CDR1 is DFQATT and CDR2 is SNEGSKA (reference sequence).

The chain joins TRBV4-1 to TRBJ1-1; 7 nucleotides align to TRBD1. V lost 7 bases and J lost 0; bases outside the gene matches: 8. This CDR3 is 15 amino acids long. From germline, CDR1 is MGHRA and CDR2 YSYEKL. CDR3 DNA: TGCGCCAGCATCCTAGGGGACAGTATGAACACTGAAGCTTTCTTT. Its protein is CASILGDSMNTEAFF.

This clonotype was counted a few times. The chain links TRBV7-9 to TRBJ2-1; 12 bases line up with TRBD2. The V segment lost 0 bases and the J segment 5 bases; nucleotides outside the gene matches: 8. CDR3 length: 18 residues. CDR1 and CDR2 (germline): SEHNR, FQNEAQ (reference sequence). The CDR3 spells CASSLAPTSGRKNNEQFF. DNA for the CDR3: TGTGCCAGCAGCTTAGCGCCCACTAGCGGGAGGAAGAACAATGAGCAGTTCTTC.

The chain has TRBV4-3 and TRBJ1-2, with TRBD1 identical over 7 bases. V was clipped by 2 bases and J by 0 bases; unmatched bases: 12. CDR1 is LGHNA and CDR2 is YSLEER in the germline V gene. The CDR3 covers 18 residues. The CDR3 protein is CASSQNPGQRYTNYGYTF. CDR3 sequence (DNA): TGCGCCAGCAGCCAAAATCCGGGACAGAGATATACTAACTATGGCTACACCTTC.